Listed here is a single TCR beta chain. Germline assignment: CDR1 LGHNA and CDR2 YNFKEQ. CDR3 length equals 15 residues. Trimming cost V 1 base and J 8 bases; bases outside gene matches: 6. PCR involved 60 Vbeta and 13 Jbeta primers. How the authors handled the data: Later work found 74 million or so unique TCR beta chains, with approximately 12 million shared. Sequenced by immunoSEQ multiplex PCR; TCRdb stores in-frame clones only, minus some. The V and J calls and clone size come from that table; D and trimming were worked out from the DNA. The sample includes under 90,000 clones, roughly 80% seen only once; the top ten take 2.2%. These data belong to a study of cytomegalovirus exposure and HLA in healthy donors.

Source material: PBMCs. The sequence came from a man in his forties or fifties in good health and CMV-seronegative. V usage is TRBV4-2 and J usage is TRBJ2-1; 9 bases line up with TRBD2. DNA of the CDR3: TGTGCCAGCAGCCAAGCTCTAGCGGGGCGGGATGAGCAGTTCTTC. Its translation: CASSQALAGRDEQFF.